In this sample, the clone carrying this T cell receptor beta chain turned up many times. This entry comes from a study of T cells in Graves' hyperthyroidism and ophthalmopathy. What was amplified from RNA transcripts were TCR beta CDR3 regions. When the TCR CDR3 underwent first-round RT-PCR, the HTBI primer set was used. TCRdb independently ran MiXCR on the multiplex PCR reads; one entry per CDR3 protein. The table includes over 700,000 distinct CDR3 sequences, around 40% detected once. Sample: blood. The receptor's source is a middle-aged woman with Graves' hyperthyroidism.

CDR3 loop: CAIAAPNSNTGELFF. The CDR3 DNA is TGTGCCATCGCTGCTCCAAACTCGAACACCGGGGAGCTGTTTTTT. The J gene is TRBJ2-2, the V gene TRBV10-3; D call uncertain. Trimming pared 8 bases from V and 0 bases from J, leaving 13 bases between. Per the germline V gene, CDR1 is ENHRY and CDR2 is SYGVKD. This CDR3 has 15 amino acids.